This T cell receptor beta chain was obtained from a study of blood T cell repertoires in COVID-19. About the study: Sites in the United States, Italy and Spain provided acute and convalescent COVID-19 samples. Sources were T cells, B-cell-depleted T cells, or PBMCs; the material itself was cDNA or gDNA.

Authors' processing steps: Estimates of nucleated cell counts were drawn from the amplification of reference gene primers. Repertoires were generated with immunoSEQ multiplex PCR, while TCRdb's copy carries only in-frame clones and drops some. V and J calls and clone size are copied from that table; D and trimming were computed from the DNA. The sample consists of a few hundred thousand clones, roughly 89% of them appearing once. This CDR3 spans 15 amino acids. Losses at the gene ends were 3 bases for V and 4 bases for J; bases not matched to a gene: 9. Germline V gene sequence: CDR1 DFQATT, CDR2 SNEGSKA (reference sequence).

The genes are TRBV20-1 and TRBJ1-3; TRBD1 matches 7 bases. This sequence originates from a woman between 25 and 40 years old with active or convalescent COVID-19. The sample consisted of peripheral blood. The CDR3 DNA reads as TGCAGTGCTAGTCGGGTGGGGACAGCAGGAAACACCATATATTTT. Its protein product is CSASRVGTAGNTIYF.